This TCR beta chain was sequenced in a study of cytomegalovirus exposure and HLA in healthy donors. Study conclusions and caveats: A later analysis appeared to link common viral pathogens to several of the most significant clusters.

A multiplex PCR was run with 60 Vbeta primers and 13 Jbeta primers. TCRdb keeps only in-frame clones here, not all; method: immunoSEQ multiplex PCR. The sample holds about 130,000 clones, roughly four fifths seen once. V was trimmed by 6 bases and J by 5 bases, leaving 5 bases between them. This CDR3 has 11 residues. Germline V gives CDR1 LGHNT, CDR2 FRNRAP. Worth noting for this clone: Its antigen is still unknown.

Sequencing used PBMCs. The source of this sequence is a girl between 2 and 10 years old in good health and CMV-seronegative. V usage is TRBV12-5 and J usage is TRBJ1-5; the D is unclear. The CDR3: CASGRDQPQHF. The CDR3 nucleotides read TGTGCTAGTGGGAGGGATCAGCCCCAGCATTTT.